The following is a TCR beta chain sequence with its context. This entry belongs to a study of blood T cell repertoires in COVID-19. The repertoire was sequenced with immunoSEQ multiplex PCR; TCRdb's copy has only in-frame clones and lacks some. Here the sample spans about 200,000 clones, roughly 90% being singletons. Unmatched junction bases numbered 9, after V lost 4 bases and J lost 6 bases. The CDR3 has 15 residues. The germline V gene encodes CDR1 SGHVS and CDR2 FQNEAQ. This TCR derives from a middle-aged man with active or convalescent COVID-19. Sequenced material: peripheral blood. The chain combines TRBV7-8 with TRBJ1-5; TRBD1 aligns across 7 bases. The CDR3 DNA reads TGTGCCAGCAGCTCGACAGGGAACAGAGGTCAGCCCCAGCATTTT. It encodes CASSSTGNRGQPQHF.